This T cell receptor beta chain was identified during a study of blood T cell repertoires in COVID-19. Turning to the study itself: COVID-19 samples from acute and convalescent phases originated in the United States, Italy and Spain. PBMCs, B-cell-depleted T cells, or T cells were the source of the cDNA or gDNA that made up the material.

V trimming: 1 base; J trimming: 5 bases; junction bases outside the gene matches: 3. The CDR3 is 14 amino acids. From germline, CDR1 is SGHVS and CDR2 FNYEAQ. In the authors' workflow: Amplification from reference gene primers served as the basis for estimated nucleated cell counts. Libraries were prepared by immunoSEQ multiplex PCR; TCRdb keeps only in-frame clonotypes and omits some of them. V and J calls and clone size are given by that table; D and trimming were obtained from the DNA. The table shows roughly 130,000 clones, with roughly 80% occurring only once. The sequence was obtained from a woman in her forties or fifties with acute or convalescent COVID-19. Material: peripheral blood. V gene TRBV7-6 combines with J gene TRBJ2-5, with 8 bases identical to TRBD1. CDR3 DNA: TGTGCCAGCAGCTTAGAGACAGGGGTCGAGACCCAGTACTTC. It codes for CASSLETGVETQYF.